Below, 21 T cell receptor beta chains from the same sample are listed, as sequenced in a study of cytomegalovirus exposure and HLA in healthy donors. PCR used 60 Vbeta primers and 13 Jbeta primers. Repertoires were generated with immunoSEQ multiplex PCR, while TCRdb's copy carries only in-frame clones and drops some. This table has hundreds of thousands of clones, 75% to 85% appearing once. Sequenced sample: PBMCs. These receptors were collected from a woman aged 55-75 years in good health and CMV-seropositive.

As regards this clone: Other DNA sequences in the sample encode the same CDR3. This rearrangement joins TRBV5-1 to TRBJ1-2; D ambiguous. V was clipped by 0 bases and J by 2 bases, with 8 bases between them. CDR1 is SGHRS, CDR2 YFSETQ, per germline. There are 14 residues in the CDR3. The chain's CDR3 is CASSLGAGNYGYTF. The CDR3 coding sequence is TGCGCCAGCAGCTTGGGTGCGGGGAACTATGGCTACACCTTC.

The chain has TRBV4-2 and TRBJ2-7; 11 bases map to TRBD2. J lost 1 base, V lost 0 bases, and 5 bases had no gene match. Germline V gene lookup returns CDR1 LGHNA and CDR2 YNFKEQ. The length of the CDR3 is 17 residues. CDR3 DNA sequence: TGTGCCAGCAGCCAAGACCCGACTAGCGGGGCTTCCTACGAGCAGTACTTC. This encodes CASSQDPTSGASYEQYF.

The chain combines TRBV28 with TRBJ1-2; D unclear. Germline-derived CDR1 and CDR2 are MDHEN and SYDVKM. The CDR3 spans 14 residues. Trimming took off 2 bases at V and 4 bases at J, with 11 bases between the two ends. CDR3 nucleotides: TGTGCCAGCAGTTTACAGGTGCCACTCTATGGCTACACCTTC. Translation gives CASSLQVPLYGYTF.

The rearrangement links TRBV27 to TRBJ1-5; D possibly corresponds to TRBD1 (6 bases). Germline V gene lookup returns CDR1 MNHEY and CDR2 SMNVEV (reference sequence). The CDR3 consists of 14 residues. Trimming left V 4 bases short and J 6 bases short, with 13 bases between. CDR3 bases: TGTGCCAGCAGTTATTCAGGGGAAGGTCAGCCCCAGCATTTT. This codes for CASSYSGEGQPQHF.

This sequence joins TRBV6-6 and TRBJ1-5; D might be TRBD1 (6 bases). Deletions cut 7 bases from V and 6 bases from J, with 10 bases between. The CDR3 length is 12 residues. Germline CDR1 MNHNY, CDR2 SVGAGI (reference sequence). The CDR3 sequence is CASNQGGQPQHF. The CDR3 DNA follows: TGTGCCAGCAACCAAGGGGGTCAGCCCCAGCATTTT.

The rearrangement uses TRBV2 and TRBJ2-1; 10 positions agree with TRBD2. With V trimmed by 4 bases and J by 3 bases, 3 bases remained unmatched. The CDR3 totals 15 residues. CDR1 is SNHLY, CDR2 FYNNEI, per germline. In DNA form, the CDR3 reads TGTGCCAGCAGTGGACTAGCGGGCCGCTACAATGAGCAGTTCTTC. Amino acids: CASSGLAGRYNEQFF.

The chain is built from TRBV7-6 and TRBJ2-5, with D perhaps matching TRBD2 (5 bases). This CDR3 spans 15 amino acids. Trimming left V 2 bases short and J 3 bases short, with 13 bases between. Germline V gene sequence: CDR1 SGHVS, CDR2 FNYEAQ. The CDR3 spells CASSLLSSHEETQYF. The DNA for the CDR3 is TGTGCCAGCAGCTTATTATCTAGCCATGAAGAGACCCAGTACTTC.

The rearrangement joins TRBV7-8 to TRBJ1-2, with D unresolved. The germline V gene has CDR1 SGHVS and CDR2 FQNEAQ. Trimming cost V 8 bases and J 4 bases, with 17 bases left between them. The CDR3 is made up of 14 amino acids. CDR3 nucleotide sequence: TGTGCCAGCGGCCCATGGAGCGAGATCTATGGCTACACCTTC. Translating it yields CASGPWSEIYGYTF.

V usage is TRBV6-6 and J usage is TRBJ2-2; perhaps TRBD2 as D (5 bases). This CDR3 comprises 13 residues. The V gene lost 7 bases and the J gene lost 6 bases, with 12 bases spanning the gap. Germline lookup yields CDR1 MNHNY and CDR2 SVGAGI (reference sequence). CDR3 loop: CASKASSAGELFF. The DNA of the CDR3 is TGTGCCAGCAAGGCTAGCAGTGCCGGGGAGCTGTTTTTT.

J is TRBJ1-6 and V is TRBV7-2; D uncertain. The CDR3 is 12 residues long. Trimming removed 10 bases from V and 7 bases from J, with 11 bases in between. Germline V gene sequence: CDR1 SGHTA, CDR2 FQGNSA. The CDR3 protein is CATRTLNSPLHF. In DNA, the CDR3 is TGTGCCACCCGGACTTTAAATTCACCCCTCCACTTT.

J is TRBJ2-7 and V is TRBV28; the match to TRBD1 covers 9 bases. The CDR3 has 12 residues. The V gene end was trimmed by 6 bases and the J gene end by 5 bases; junction bases not matched to a gene: 2. Germline CDR1 MDHEN, CDR2 SYDVKM. CDR3 residues: CASRGQGNEQYF. In DNA form, the CDR3 reads TGTGCCAGCAGGGGACAGGGTAACGAGCAGTACTTC.

This chain connects TRBV4-2 to TRBJ1-5; 7 bases line up with TRBD1. This CDR3 is built from 14 residues. The germline gives CDR1 LGHNA, CDR2 YNFKEQ. Trimming cost V 6 bases and J 5 bases; bases outside gene matches: 7. DNA of the CDR3: TGTGCCAGCAGGGACCGGGACAGTGATCAGCCCCAGCATTTT. Protein sequence: CASRDRDSDQPQHF.

The V and J genes are TRBV28 and TRBJ2-7; tentative D call: TRBD1 (6 bases). With 5 bases removed from V and 3 bases from J, the gap between germline ends came to 17 bases. This CDR3 is 15 amino acids long. The V gene's germline CDR1 is MDHEN and CDR2 SYDVKM. The CDR3 sequence is CASSGTGSLVYEQYF. In DNA, the CDR3 is TGTGCCAGCAGTGGAACAGGGAGCCTCGTCTACGAGCAGTACTTC.

J is TRBJ2-5 and V is TRBV30; no definite D call. Germline values: CDR1 GTSNPN, CDR2 SVGIG (reference sequence). V lost 3 bases and J 2 bases, leaving 7 bases between the germline ends. The CDR3 is 12 residues long. CDR3 nucleotides: TGTGCCTGGAGCGTCGTACAAGAGACCCAGTACTTC. Translating gives CAWSVVQETQYF.

J is TRBJ1-2 and V is TRBV30; D not resolved. CDR1 and CDR2 (germline): GTSNPN, SVGIG (reference sequence). The V and J ends lost 1 base and 3 bases respectively, with 12 bases between them. CDR3 length: 14 residues. The CDR3 loop is CAWSGRAADYGYTF. The CDR3 DNA sequence: TGTGCCTGGAGTGGACGGGCAGCGGACTATGGCTACACCTTC.

This sequence joins TRBV19 and TRBJ2-4; D call uncertain. Looked up from germline, CDR1 is LNHDA and CDR2 is SQIVND (reference sequence). The V and J ends lost 2 bases and 0 bases respectively, with 8 bases between them. The CDR3 is 15 residues long. CDR3: CASSISLLAKNIQYF. CDR3 DNA: TGTGCCAGTAGTATATCGTTACTAGCCAAAAACATTCAGTACTTC.

This chain connects TRBV19 to TRBJ1-1; TRBD1 agrees at 9 bases. The J segment lost 4 bases and the V segment lost 5 bases, leaving 5 bases of the junction unmatched. The V gene's germline CDR1 is LNHDA and CDR2 SQIVND (reference sequence). CDR3 length: 14 amino acids. CDR3: CASSGTGKGTEAFF. DNA for the CDR3: TGTGCCAGTAGTGGGACAGGGAAAGGCACTGAAGCTTTCTTT.

The chain joins TRBV23-1 to TRBJ2-7, with TRBD2 matching 10 bases. TRBV23-1 is marked as an open reading frame, function uncertain. CDR3 length: 17 residues. Trimming cost V 0 bases and J 7 bases; bases outside gene matches: 12. CDR3 residues: CASSQSGSGRATGEQYF. CDR3 nucleotide sequence: TGCGCCAGCAGTCAATCAGGGAGCGGGAGGGCCACGGGTGAGCAGTACTTC.

The chain combines TRBV12-5 with TRBJ2-7, with D possibly being TRBD1 (5 bases). This CDR3 comprises 15 residues. Germline V lookup: CDR1 LGHNT, CDR2 FRNRAP. The V end lost 2 bases, the J end lost 12 bases, and 23 bases lay between the germline ends. CDR3 nucleotides: TGTGCTAGTGGTTTGTCCCGACCACAGGAGCCCCTGGGGTACTTC. Encoded protein: CASGLSRPQEPLGYF.

V usage is TRBV9 and J usage is TRBJ2-1, with D perhaps matching TRBD2 (6 bases). The CDR3 length is 13 residues. Trimming removed 3 bases from V and 5 bases from J, with 9 bases in between. The germline CDR1 and CDR2 sequences are SGDLS and YYNGEE. The CDR3 DNA reads as TGTGCCAGCAGCGGGGACTGGGACAATGAGCAGTTCTTC. This translates into CASSGDWDNEQFF.

The V gene is TRBV4-1, the J gene TRBJ2-5, with 11 nucleotides matching TRBD2. The DNA end favors TRBJ2-7, so the J call may be wrong. Germline V gives CDR1 MGHRA, CDR2 YSYEKL. This CDR3 region has 16 residues. CDR3 loop: CASSQPFTSGSYEQYF. The CDR3 region has the DNA TGCGCCAGCAGCCAGCCCTTTACTAGCGGGAGTTACGAGCAGTACTTC.